This T cell receptor (beta chain) was sequenced for a study of monozygotic twins with inflammatory bowel disease. This CDR3 region has 15 residues. Germline assignment: CDR1 SGDLS and CDR2 YYNGEE. Study-wide results and caveats: No difference in repertoire similarity was seen between concordant and discordant twins, possibly because power was limited.

TCRdb re-called the 5' RACE reads, yielding one record per CDR3 amino acid sequence without DNA. Its clone listing holds 88,000 or so distinct CDR3 sequences. Comment on this clonotype: Antigen specificity is unknown.

The clonotype comes from a human donor with ulcerative colitis or Crohn's disease, or a healthy co-twin of an affected twin (not recorded which). Sequences were obtained from blood. The gene calls are TRBV9 and TRBJ2-1; lacking DNA, the TRBD2 call made by TCRdb goes unchecked. CDR3 amino acids: CASNPGTPRGNEQFF.